The rows below give T cell receptor beta chains drawn from one sample of a study of blood T cell repertoires in COVID-19. TCRdb's table, derived via immunoSEQ multiplex PCR, lists solely in-frame clones and lacks some. This table holds 120,000 to 150,000 clones, 70% to 90% found once. Input material: peripheral blood. The receptor set was obtained from a human donor with acute or convalescent COVID-19. The donor label of this sample is uncertain. Each CDR3 is given with its conserved first and last residue. Each record gives: D gene, V gene, clone size, J gene, CDR3 protein, CDR3 DNA. A D gene is named only where the DNA matches it firmly. Clone sizes are given selectively: once, few, many, or a class where the clone is expanded.

d_call: NA; v_call: TRBV7-8; clone_size: NA; j_call: TRBJ1-1; cdr3_aa: CASSLGGQSEAFF; cdr3_nt: TGTGCCAGCAGCTTAGGAGGGCAGTCTGAAGCTTTCTTT
d_call: TRBD1; v_call: TRBV4-1; clone_size: few; j_call: TRBJ1-2; cdr3_aa: CASSQDTGVHGYTF; cdr3_nt: TGCGCCAGCAGCCAAGATACAGGGGTCCATGGCTACACCTTC
d_call: NA; v_call: TRBV5-4; clone_size: NA; j_call: TRBJ1-2; cdr3_aa: CASSPSRTTNYGYTF; cdr3_nt: TGTGCCAGCAGCCCATCCAGGACAACTAACTATGGCTACACCTTC
d_call: NA; v_call: TRBV2; clone_size: NA; j_call: TRBJ1-2; cdr3_aa: CASSESGFWGYTF; cdr3_nt: TGTGCCAGCAGTGAAAGCGGGTTCTGGGGCTACACCTTC
d_call: NA; v_call: TRBV19; clone_size: NA; j_call: TRBJ1-2; cdr3_aa: CASSFTGPGAGGYTF; cdr3_nt: TGTGCCAGTAGTTTTACAGGGCCAGGGGCCGGCGGCTACACCTTC
d_call: TRBD2; v_call: TRBV7-9; clone_size: NA; j_call: TRBJ2-1; cdr3_aa: CASSDAGGQAHEQFF; cdr3_nt: TGTGCCAGCAGCGACGCGGGGGGGCAGGCACATGAGCAGTTCTTC
d_call: NA; v_call: TRBV6-2/TRBV6-3; clone_size: once; j_call: TRBJ2-3; cdr3_aa: CASSYGGMGTDTQYF; cdr3_nt: TGTGCCAGCAGTTATGGGGGCATGGGCACAGATACGCAGTATTTT
d_call: TRBD1; v_call: TRBV5-1; clone_size: NA; j_call: TRBJ2-7; cdr3_aa: CASSMDRGEQYF; cdr3_nt: TGCGCCAGCAGCATGGACAGGGGCGAGCAGTACTTC
d_call: TRBD1; v_call: TRBV19; clone_size: NA; j_call: TRBJ2-7; cdr3_aa: CASSPRTGGGYEQYF; cdr3_nt: TGTGCCAGTAGTCCTAGGACAGGGGGCGGCTACGAGCAGTACTTC
d_call: TRBD2; v_call: TRBV7-8; clone_size: once; j_call: TRBJ2-5; cdr3_aa: CASSLILAGEGETQYF; cdr3_nt: TGTGCCAGCAGCTTAATCCTAGCGGGGGAGGGGGAGACCCAGTACTTC
d_call: TRBD1; v_call: TRBV29-1; clone_size: NA; j_call: TRBJ2-2; cdr3_aa: CSVWSGTEAGELFF; cdr3_nt: TGCAGCGTATGGTCGGGGACAGAGGCCGGGGAGCTGTTTTTT
d_call: TRBD2; v_call: TRBV5-1; clone_size: NA; j_call: TRBJ2-3; cdr3_aa: CASSLARTSGEITDTQYF; cdr3_nt: TGCGCCAGCAGCTTGGCCCGCACTAGCGGGGAAATCACAGATACGCAGTATTTT
d_call: TRBD1; v_call: TRBV6-1; clone_size: NA; j_call: TRBJ1-1; cdr3_aa: CASSERGTGGGNTEAFF; cdr3_nt: TGTGCCAGCAGTGAAAGAGGGACAGGGGGAGGGAACACTGAAGCTTTCTTT
d_call: TRBD2; v_call: TRBV6-5; clone_size: few; j_call: TRBJ2-1; cdr3_aa: CASSPGTSEYNEQFF; cdr3_nt: TGTGCCAGCAGTCCCGGGACTAGCGAGTACAATGAGCAGTTCTTC
d_call: TRBD2; v_call: TRBV28; clone_size: NA; j_call: TRBJ2-2; cdr3_aa: CASSLWGGSTGELFF; cdr3_nt: TGTGCCAGCAGTTTATGGGGAGGGAGCACCGGGGAGCTGTTTTTT
d_call: NA; v_call: TRBV29-1; clone_size: NA; j_call: TRBJ2-2; cdr3_aa: CSVGGGSPGTGELFF; cdr3_nt: TGCAGCGTTGGAGGTGGTTCCCCCGGGACCGGGGAGCTGTTTTTT
d_call: NA; v_call: TRBV7-9; clone_size: NA; j_call: TRBJ1-2; cdr3_aa: CASTPARGNNGYTF; cdr3_nt: TGTGCCAGCACCCCGGCCAGGGGTAATAATGGCTACACCTTC
d_call: NA; v_call: TRBV19; clone_size: once; j_call: TRBJ2-5; cdr3_aa: CASSIKGGAETQYF; cdr3_nt: TGTGCCAGTAGTATTAAGGGCGGGGCAGAGACCCAGTACTTC
d_call: NA; v_call: TRBV12-3/TRBV12-4; clone_size: NA; j_call: TRBJ1-2; cdr3_aa: CASSFREDYGYTF; cdr3_nt: TGTGCCAGCAGTTTTAGGGAGGACTATGGCTACACCTTC
d_call: NA; v_call: TRBV9; clone_size: NA; j_call: TRBJ1-3; cdr3_aa: CASSPAWGRNTIYF; cdr3_nt: TGTGCCAGCAGCCCCGCTTGGGGGCGAAACACCATATATTTT
d_call: NA; v_call: TRBV6-6; clone_size: NA; j_call: TRBJ1-1; cdr3_aa: CASRDPTGGGTEAFF; cdr3_nt: TGTGCCAGCAGGGACCCTACCGGGGGGGGCACTGAAGCTTTCTTT
d_call: TRBD2; v_call: TRBV7-2; clone_size: NA; j_call: TRBJ2-7; cdr3_aa: CASSFGLAGHEQYF; cdr3_nt: TGTGCCAGCAGCTTCGGACTAGCGGGCCACGAGCAGTACTTC
d_call: NA; v_call: TRBV4-3; clone_size: few; j_call: TRBJ2-1; cdr3_aa: CASSGRGSAPNEQFF; cdr3_nt: TGCGCCAGCAGCGGTAGAGGTTCTGCCCCCAATGAGCAGTTCTTC
d_call: TRBD2; v_call: TRBV6-2/TRBV6-3; clone_size: NA; j_call: TRBJ2-1; cdr3_aa: CASSSSSLAGSSYNEQFF; cdr3_nt: TGTGCCAGCAGTTCCAGCTCCTTAGCGGGGAGCTCCTACAATGAGCAGTTCTTC
d_call: TRBD1; v_call: TRBV4-1; clone_size: NA; j_call: TRBJ1-1; cdr3_aa: CASSQVRDRDTEAFF; cdr3_nt: TGCGCCAGCAGCCAAGTCCGGGACAGGGACACTGAAGCTTTCTTT
d_call: NA; v_call: TRBV11-3; clone_size: once; j_call: TRBJ2-4; cdr3_aa: CASSLGPQISSYPKNIQYF; cdr3_nt: TGTGCCAGCAGCTTAGGGCCCCAAATCTCTAGCTACCCCAAAAACATTCAGTACTTC
d_call: NA; v_call: TRBV7-9; clone_size: NA; j_call: TRBJ1-2; cdr3_aa: CASSTRGGYGYTF; cdr3_nt: TGTGCCAGCAGCACAAGGGGAGGGTATGGCTACACCTTC
d_call: NA; v_call: TRBV2; clone_size: NA; j_call: TRBJ1-1; cdr3_aa: CASSEALYGGLDTEAFF; cdr3_nt: TGTGCCAGCAGTGAAGCGCTTTACGGGGGTTTGGACACTGAAGCTTTCTTT
d_call: TRBD1; v_call: TRBV5-6; clone_size: NA; j_call: TRBJ1-2; cdr3_aa: CASSGGARGRTTNYGYTF; cdr3_nt: TGTGCCAGCAGCGGGGGGGCCAGGGGGCGCACGACTAACTATGGCTACACCTTC
d_call: TRBD2; v_call: TRBV5-4; clone_size: NA; j_call: TRBJ2-3; cdr3_aa: CASSRGLAGTTDTQYF; cdr3_nt: TGTGCCAGCAGCCGCGGACTAGCGGGGACCACAGATACGCAGTATTTT
d_call: TRBD2; v_call: TRBV5-1; clone_size: NA; j_call: TRBJ2-3; cdr3_aa: CASSLEGLASGWVDTQYF; cdr3_nt: TGCGCCAGCAGCTTGGAGGGACTAGCTTCAGGGTGGGTAGATACGCAGTATTTT
d_call: TRBD1; v_call: TRBV5-1; clone_size: few; j_call: TRBJ1-2; cdr3_aa: CASSSGGQGGYGYTF; cdr3_nt: TGCGCCAGCAGCTCGGGGGGACAGGGCGGCTATGGCTACACCTTC
d_call: NA; v_call: TRBV7-9; clone_size: NA; j_call: TRBJ1-2; cdr3_aa: CASSLPGGWNGYTF; cdr3_nt: TGTGCCAGCAGCTTGCCCGGGGGGTGGAATGGCTACACCTTC
d_call: NA; v_call: TRBV7-9; clone_size: NA; j_call: TRBJ1-4; cdr3_aa: CASSSQSTEFNEKLFF; cdr3_nt: TGTGCCAGCAGCTCACAGTCGACAGAATTTAATGAAAAACTGTTTTTT
d_call: TRBD1; v_call: TRBV24-1; clone_size: NA; j_call: TRBJ2-1; cdr3_aa: CATSDPGTGYLNEQFF; cdr3_nt: TGTGCCACCAGTGATCCCGGGACAGGCTACCTCAATGAGCAGTTCTTC
d_call: NA; v_call: TRBV18; clone_size: NA; j_call: TRBJ1-4; cdr3_aa: CASSKQAAHEKLFF; cdr3_nt: TGTGCCAGCTCAAAACAGGCCGCACATGAAAAACTGTTTTTT
d_call: NA; v_call: TRBV7-3; clone_size: NA; j_call: TRBJ2-1; cdr3_aa: CASSRRTSYEQFF; cdr3_nt: TGTGCCAGCAGCCGAAGAACTAGCTATGAGCAGTTCTTC
d_call: NA; v_call: TRBV27; clone_size: NA; j_call: TRBJ1-2; cdr3_aa: CASSLSPGVNYGYTF; cdr3_nt: TGTGCCAGCAGTTTATCGCCGGGGGTCAACTATGGCTACACCTTC
d_call: NA; v_call: TRBV3-1/TRBV3-2; clone_size: NA; j_call: TRBJ1-5; cdr3_aa: CASSQREGVHQPQHF; cdr3_nt: TGTGCCAGCAGCCAGAGAGAGGGGGTCCATCAGCCCCAGCATTTT
d_call: TRBD1; v_call: TRBV24-1; clone_size: NA; j_call: TRBJ2-1; cdr3_aa: CATSDLGTGVNEQFF; cdr3_nt: TGTGCCACCAGTGATTTAGGGACAGGGGTAAATGAGCAGTTCTTC
d_call: TRBD1; v_call: TRBV4-1; clone_size: NA; j_call: TRBJ1-2; cdr3_aa: CASSPEGQNYGYTF; cdr3_nt: TGCGCCAGCAGCCCAGAGGGACAGAACTATGGCTACACCTTC
d_call: NA; v_call: TRBV14; clone_size: NA; j_call: TRBJ1-1; cdr3_aa: CASSRRWVDTNTEAFF; cdr3_nt: TGTGCCAGCAGCCGCCGGTGGGTGGACACAAACACTGAAGCTTTCTTT
d_call: TRBD1; v_call: TRBV16; clone_size: few; j_call: TRBJ1-6; cdr3_aa: CASSDRGALSSYNSPLHF; cdr3_nt: TGTGCCAGCAGCGACAGGGGGGCTCTGAGCTCCTATAATTCACCCCTCCACTTT
d_call: NA; v_call: TRBV5-4; clone_size: NA; j_call: TRBJ1-1; cdr3_aa: CASSPGQPVLNTEAFF; cdr3_nt: TGTGCCAGCAGCCCCGGACAGCCAGTATTGAACACTGAAGCTTTCTTT
d_call: TRBD2; v_call: TRBV7-2; clone_size: NA; j_call: TRBJ2-3; cdr3_aa: CASSLRLAASDTQYF; cdr3_nt: TGTGCCAGCAGCTTAAGGCTAGCGGCGTCAGATACGCAGTATTTT
d_call: NA; v_call: TRBV5-6; clone_size: NA; j_call: TRBJ1-1; cdr3_aa: CASSFPVPNTEAFF; cdr3_nt: TGTGCCAGCAGCTTCCCAGTCCCTAACACTGAAGCTTTCTTT
d_call: TRBD1; v_call: TRBV12-3/TRBV12-4; clone_size: NA; j_call: TRBJ1-1; cdr3_aa: CASTLDRDTEAFF; cdr3_nt: TGTGCCAGCACCTTGGACAGGGACACTGAAGCTTTCTTT